One TCR beta chain is described in this entry. This clone was picked up a small number of times. Its antigen target is currently unknown. No base qualities exist here, and no much larger clone lies one base off it. The record originates from a study of blood T cell repertoires in COVID-19 (dated by TCRdb to between 2020 and 2021). A note on the overall study: Collaborator samples came from the United States, Italy and Spain and covered acute and convalescent phases of COVID-19. Sample metadata almost always included a de-identified subject ID, COVID-19 status, age in years and sex. The samples were drawn from two sources: the first 160 participants of the ongoing ImmuneRACE study, and 1,254 subjects contributed by 6 global collaborators. The material from the prospective study consisted of cDNA or gDNA derived from T cells, B-cell-depleted T cells, or PBMCs. The repertoires were released in a freely available public database intended as a resource for research on the immune response to SARS-CoV-2. Deeply sampled blood TCRbeta repertoires from subjects exposed to, actively infected with, or recovered from COVID-19 were included in the dataset. HLA class I and class II types, where available, came from metadata supplied by the sample provider rather than from assay-based typing.

As encoded in the germline V gene, CDR1 is SGHTA while CDR2 is FQGTGA. A distance of 5 bases separates the germline ends of V and J, which lose 2 bases and 1 base respectively. The CDR3 has 13 amino acids, counting the end cysteine and phenylalanine. Of all the DNA, just the CDR3 is kept, 39 bases in frame from base 1. Collaborating institutions collected whole blood in K2EDTA tubes following their own protocols. For TCRbeta analysis, collaborator samples were shipped as frozen whole blood, as isolated PBMCs, or as DNA extracted from either sample type. Study-wide conclusions, independent of this receptor: The quantity of clinical and demographic metadata differed by source and by participant and was supplied without curation.

TCRbeta CDR3 regions were amplified from genomic DNA using the immunoSEQ Assay, a bias-controlled multiplex PCR. Concerning the study's data processing: The number of nucleated cells in each sample was estimated by amplification of reference gene primers within the assay. To quantify the absolute abundance of each unique TCRbeta CDR3 rearrangement, sequence reads were collapsed and filtered. Productive Simpson clonality was computed per sample as the square root of Simpson's diversity index over productive rearrangements. The source is immuneACCESS, and TCRdb retained only in-frame sequences with V and J called. Part of the clones is not carried over; for the studies checked, unresolved V genes explain less than half of this, and the remainder is unexplained. V and J calls and clone size follow that table, whereas D and trimming were derived from the DNA. Within this sample are around 230,000 clones, with about 80% of them counted one time only. The ten largest make up approximately 9.6% of the sample.

The source material was peripheral blood. The V and J segments used are TRBV7-3 and TRBJ1-1, with no confidently assigned D gene. This receptor was identified in an elderly woman with acute or convalescent COVID-19. CDR3 region: CASSLEGNTEAFF. The sequenced DNA: TGTGCCAGCAGCTTAGAGGGGAACACTGAAGCTTTCTTT.